This passage covers 13 T cell receptor beta chains from one sample sequenced in a study of blood T cell repertoires in COVID-19. Data came from immunoSEQ multiplex PCR; TCRdb stores just in-frame clones and leaves some out. The sample lists 120,000 or so clones; roughly 85% were seen once. What was sequenced was peripheral blood. The receptors were gathered from a human donor in a cohort sampled during active COVID-19.

V gene TRBV27 combines with J gene TRBJ2-7; D may be TRBD1 (6 bases). The CDR3 covers 14 residues. The ends were cut back, 2 bases at V and 2 bases at J, with 10 bases in the middle. CDR1 is MNHEY and CDR2 is SMNVEV in the germline V gene (reference sequence). CDR3 region: CASSLPGQTYEQYF. CDR3 sequence (DNA): TGTGCCAGCAGTTTACCCGGACAGACCTACGAGCAGTACTTC.

CDR3 protein: CASSFLAGNGGELFF. In nucleotides, the CDR3 is TGTGCCAGCAGCTTTTTAGCAGGGAACGGCGGGGAGCTGTTTTTT. The chain joins TRBV5-5 to TRBJ2-2, with D possibly being TRBD1 (5 bases). Trimming took off 2 bases at V and 7 bases at J, with 15 bases between the two ends. CDR1 and CDR2 from the germline V gene are SGHKS and YYEKEE (reference sequence). The CDR3 consists of 15 residues. The whole variable domain, filled in from reference TRBV5-5 and TRBJ2-2, reads DAGVTQSPTHLIKTRGQQVTLRCSPISGHKSVSWYQQVLGQGPQFIFQYYEKEERGRGNFPDRFSARQFPNYSSELNVNALLLGDSALYLCASSFLAGNGGELFFGEGSRLTVL.

The V and J genes are TRBV18 and TRBJ1-1; D unclear. Trimming cost V 0 bases and J 1 base, with 6 bases left between them. The CDR3 sequence is 14 residues long. The germline V gene encodes CDR1 KGHSH and CDR2 LQKENI. CDR3 nucleotide sequence: TGTGCCAGCTCACCACCGTTGAGGAACACTGAAGCTTTCTTT. This encodes CASSPPLRNTEAFF.

The V and J genes are TRBV2 and TRBJ2-3, with 12 bases lining up with TRBD2. The V segment lost 2 bases and the J segment 4 bases; nucleotides outside the gene matches: 7. Germline V gene lookup returns CDR1 SNHLY and CDR2 FYNNEI. The CDR3 has 17 amino acids. Here the CDR3 reads CASSEFQTSGGPDTQYF. CDR3 nucleotides: TGTGCCAGCAGTGAATTCCAGACTAGCGGGGGCCCAGATACGCAGTATTTT.

V usage is TRBV6-2 or TRBV6-3 and J usage is TRBJ2-1; TRBD2 agrees at 7 bases. V gave up 6 bases and J gave up 4 bases; unmatched junction bases: 9. This CDR3 comprises 15 residues. CDR1 MNHEY and CDR2 SVGEGT come from the germline V gene. CDR3 sequence (DNA): TGTGCCAGCAGCCGGAGCGGGGAACCTTACAATGAGCAGTTCTTC. It specifies CASSRSGEPYNEQFF.

The rearrangement joins TRBV30 to TRBJ2-6; D uncertain. Germline assignment: CDR1 GTSNPN and CDR2 SVGIG (reference sequence). V lost 0 bases and J lost 2, with 5 bases in between. This CDR3 is built from 14 residues. This CDR3 is CAWSVQAGANVLTF. In DNA, the CDR3 is TGTGCCTGGAGTGTACAAGCTGGGGCCAACGTCCTGACTTTC.

In this sample, this clone turned up a few times. The chain is built from TRBV6-6 and TRBJ2-7, with 8 positions matching TRBD1. V dropped 4 bases and J dropped 0; count of bases not matched to a gene: 8. The length of the CDR3 is 16 residues. Per germline, CDR1 MNHNY and CDR2 SVGAGI (reference sequence). The CDR3 spells CASSFQGAKLSYEQYF. The CDR3 coding sequence is TGTGCCAGCAGTTTTCAGGGGGCGAAACTCTCCTACGAGCAGTACTTC.

The chain recombines TRBV19 with TRBJ1-4, with no clear D. The length of the CDR3 is 14 residues. V was clipped by 7 bases and J by 3 bases, with 12 bases between them. The V gene's germline CDR1 is LNHDA and CDR2 SQIVND (reference sequence). The CDR3 reads CASTAPQANEKLFF. The CDR3 region has the DNA TGTGCCAGTACGGCCCCGCAGGCTAATGAAAAACTGTTTTTT.

This sequence joins TRBV4-3 and TRBJ2-5, with D hard to call. Germline V lookup: CDR1 LGHNA, CDR2 YSLEER. With 0 bases removed from V and 4 bases from J, the gap between germline ends came to 6 bases. This CDR3 has 13 amino acids. CDR3 DNA: TGCGCCAGCAGCCAAGATTCGGGAGAGACCCAGTACTTC. Amino acids: CASSQDSGETQYF.

The rearrangement uses TRBV13 and TRBJ1-4; 9 bases fit TRBD1. CDR3 length equals 17 residues. V was pared by 0 bases and J by 5 bases, with 7 bases of the junction left unmatched. Germline V lookup: CDR1 PRHDT, CDR2 FYEKMQ (reference sequence). The CDR3 nucleotides are TGTGCCAGCAGCTTAGGATTTGTGGGACAGGGAAATGAAAAACTGTTTTTT. Amino acids: CASSLGFVGQGNEKLFF.

This clone was found a few times. The genes are TRBV10-3 and TRBJ1-1, with D perhaps matching TRBD1 (6 bases). CDR3 size: 13 residues. Trimming pared 10 bases from V and 5 bases from J, leaving 17 bases between. Per germline, CDR1 ENHRY and CDR2 SYGVKD. This CDR3 is CATAGGGWTEAFF. CDR3 coding DNA: TGTGCCACGGCGGGTGGGGGCTGGACTGAAGCTTTCTTT.

The chain couples TRBV28 to TRBJ2-1; 7 nucleotides match TRBD2. This CDR3 has 12 residues. With V trimmed by 2 bases and J by 10 bases, 2 bases remained unmatched. Germline lookup yields CDR1 MDHEN and CDR2 SYDVKM. The CDR3 reads CASSLGGGEQFF. The DNA of the CDR3 is TGTGCCAGCAGTTTAGGGGGAGGGGAGCAGTTCTTC.

The V call is TRBV6-2 or TRBV6-3, the J call TRBJ1-5; no reliable D call. There are 13 residues in the CDR3. Germline V gene sequence: CDR1 MNHEY, CDR2 SVGEGT. V lost 2 bases, J lost 4 bases, and 6 bases lay in between. The chain's CDR3 is CASSYIGNQPQHF. The CDR3 coding sequence is TGTGCCAGCAGTTACATCGGGAATCAGCCCCAGCATTTT.